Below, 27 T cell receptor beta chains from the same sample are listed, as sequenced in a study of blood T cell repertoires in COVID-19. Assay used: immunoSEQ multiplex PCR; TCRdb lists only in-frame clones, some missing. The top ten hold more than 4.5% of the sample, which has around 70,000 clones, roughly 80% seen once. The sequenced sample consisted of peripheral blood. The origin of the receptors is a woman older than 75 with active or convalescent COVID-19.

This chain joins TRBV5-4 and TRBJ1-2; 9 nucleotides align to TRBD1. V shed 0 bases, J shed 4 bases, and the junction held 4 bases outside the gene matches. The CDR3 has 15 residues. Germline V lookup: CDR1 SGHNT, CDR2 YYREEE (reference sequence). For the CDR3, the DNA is TGTGCCAGCAGCTTGGCCGGGACAGGGCTCTATGGCTACACCTTC. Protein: CASSLAGTGLYGYTF.

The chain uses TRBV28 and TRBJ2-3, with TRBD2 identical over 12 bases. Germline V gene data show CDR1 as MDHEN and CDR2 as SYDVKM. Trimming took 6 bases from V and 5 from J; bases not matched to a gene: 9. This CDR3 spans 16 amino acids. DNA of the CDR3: TGTGCCAGCAGACAATCAACTAGCGGGAGGTTAGATACGCAGTATTTT. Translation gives CASRQSTSGRLDTQYF.

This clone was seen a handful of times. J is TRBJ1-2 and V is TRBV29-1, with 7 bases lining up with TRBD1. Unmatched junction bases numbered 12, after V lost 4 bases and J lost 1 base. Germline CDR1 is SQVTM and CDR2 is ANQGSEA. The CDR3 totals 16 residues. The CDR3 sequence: CSVGKAPGQNNYGYTF. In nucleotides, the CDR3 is TGCAGCGTTGGGAAGGCGCCGGGACAGAATAACTATGGCTACACCTTC.

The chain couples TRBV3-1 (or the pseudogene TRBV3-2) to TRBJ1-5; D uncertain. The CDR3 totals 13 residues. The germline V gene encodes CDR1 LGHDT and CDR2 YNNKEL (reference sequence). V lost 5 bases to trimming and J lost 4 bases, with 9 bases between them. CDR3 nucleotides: TGTGCCAGCAGCACAACGGGTAATCAGCCCCAGCATTTT. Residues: CASSTTGNQPQHF.

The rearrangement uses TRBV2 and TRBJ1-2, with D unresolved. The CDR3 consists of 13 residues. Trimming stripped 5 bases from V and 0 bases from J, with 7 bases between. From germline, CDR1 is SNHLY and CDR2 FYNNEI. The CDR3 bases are TGTGCCAGCAGTCTAGAAGCTAACTATGGCTACACCTTC. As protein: CASSLEANYGYTF.

CDR3 coding DNA: TGTGCCAGCAGCACAAATCCCTACGAGCAGTACTTC. It codes for CASSTNPYEQYF. This chain joins TRBV14 and TRBJ2-7; D is uncertain. The ends were cut back, 5 bases at V and 2 bases at J, with 7 bases in the middle. The CDR3 runs 12 residues. Germline V lookup: CDR1 SGHDN, CDR2 FVKESK.

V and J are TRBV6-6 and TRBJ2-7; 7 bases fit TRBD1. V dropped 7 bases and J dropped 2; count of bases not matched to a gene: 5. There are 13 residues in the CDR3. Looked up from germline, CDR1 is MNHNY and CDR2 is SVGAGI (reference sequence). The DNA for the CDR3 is TGTGCCAGCACCCGGGACAGCGCCTACGAGCAGTACTTC. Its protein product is CASTRDSAYEQYF.

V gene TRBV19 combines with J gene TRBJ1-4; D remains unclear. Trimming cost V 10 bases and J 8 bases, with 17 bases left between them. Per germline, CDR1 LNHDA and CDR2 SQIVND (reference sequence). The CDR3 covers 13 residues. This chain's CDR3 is CATSREFNEKLFF. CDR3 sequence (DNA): TGTGCCACCTCTCGGGAGTTTAACGAAAAACTGTTTTTT. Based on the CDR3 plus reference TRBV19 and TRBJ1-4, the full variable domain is DGGITQSPKYLFRKEGQNVTLSCEQNLNHDAMYWYRQDPGQGLRLIYYSQIVNDFQKGDIAEGYSVSREKKESFPLTVTSAQKNPTAFYLCATSREFNEKLFFGSGTQLSVL.

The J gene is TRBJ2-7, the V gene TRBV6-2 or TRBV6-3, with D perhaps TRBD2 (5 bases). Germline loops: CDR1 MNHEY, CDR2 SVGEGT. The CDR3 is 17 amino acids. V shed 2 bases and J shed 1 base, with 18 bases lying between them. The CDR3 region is CASSYPGMGFRSYEQYF. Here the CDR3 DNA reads TGTGCCAGCAGTTACCCGGGAATGGGCTTTAGGTCCTACGAGCAGTACTTC.

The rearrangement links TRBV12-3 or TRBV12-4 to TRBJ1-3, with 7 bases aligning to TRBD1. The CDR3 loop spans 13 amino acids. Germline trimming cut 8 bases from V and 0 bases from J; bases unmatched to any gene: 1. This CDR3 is CASDRDSGNTIYF. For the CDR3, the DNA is TGTGCCAGCGACAGGGACTCTGGAAACACCATATATTTT.

The CDR3 DNA reads as TGTGCCAGCAGCCAAGAGTTACAGGGAAGGGTCAATGAGCAGTTCTTC. Translated, it gives CASSQELQGRVNEQFF. V usage is TRBV4-2 and J usage is TRBJ2-1, with D possibly matching TRBD1 (6 bases). Trimming left V 0 bases short and J 6 bases short, with 15 bases between. Per germline, CDR1 LGHNA and CDR2 YNFKEQ. The CDR3 loop spans 16 amino acids.

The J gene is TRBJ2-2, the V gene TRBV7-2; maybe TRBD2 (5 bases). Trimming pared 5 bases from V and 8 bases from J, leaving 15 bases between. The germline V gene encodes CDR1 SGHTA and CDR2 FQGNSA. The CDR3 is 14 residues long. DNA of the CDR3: TGTGCCAGCAGCCCCCCGGGATTTCAGGGGGAGCTGTTTTTT. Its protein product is CASSPPGFQGELFF.

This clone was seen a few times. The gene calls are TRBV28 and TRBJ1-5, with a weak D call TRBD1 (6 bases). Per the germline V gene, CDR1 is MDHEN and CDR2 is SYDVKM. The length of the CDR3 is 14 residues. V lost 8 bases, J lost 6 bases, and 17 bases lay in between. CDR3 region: CASLHPQGLQPQHF. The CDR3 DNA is TGTGCCAGCCTGCACCCCCAGGGGCTTCAGCCCCAGCATTTT.

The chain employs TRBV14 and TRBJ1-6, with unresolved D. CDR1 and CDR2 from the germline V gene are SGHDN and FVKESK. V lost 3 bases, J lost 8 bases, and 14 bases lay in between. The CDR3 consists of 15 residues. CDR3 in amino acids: CASSQDKWSYSPLHF. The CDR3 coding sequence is TGTGCCAGCAGCCAGGATAAGTGGAGTTATTCACCCCTCCACTTT.

The CDR3 region has the DNA TGTGCCAGCAGTTCCCTTAAAACCGGGACTAGCTCAAATGAGCAGTTCTTC. Amino acids: CASSSLKTGTSSNEQFF. The chain has TRBV6-2 or TRBV6-3 and TRBJ2-1, with 9 bases that match TRBD2. The CDR3 length is 17 residues. J lost 7 bases, V lost 4 bases, and 14 bases had no gene match. CDR1 MNHEY and CDR2 SVGEGT come from the germline V gene.

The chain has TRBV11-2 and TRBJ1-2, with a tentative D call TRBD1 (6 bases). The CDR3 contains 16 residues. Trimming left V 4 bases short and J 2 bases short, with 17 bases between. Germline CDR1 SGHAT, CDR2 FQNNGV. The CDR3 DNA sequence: TGTGCCAGCAGCTCCCAAAACACGCAGGGGAACTATGGCTACACCTTC. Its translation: CASSSQNTQGNYGYTF.

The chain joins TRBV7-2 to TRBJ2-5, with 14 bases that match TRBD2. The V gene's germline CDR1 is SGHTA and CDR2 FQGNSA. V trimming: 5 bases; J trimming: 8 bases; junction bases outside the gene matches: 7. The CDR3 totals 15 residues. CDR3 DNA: TGTGCCAGCAGCCCGCTGACTAGCGGGGGGGTCACCCAGTACTTC. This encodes CASSPLTSGGVTQYF.

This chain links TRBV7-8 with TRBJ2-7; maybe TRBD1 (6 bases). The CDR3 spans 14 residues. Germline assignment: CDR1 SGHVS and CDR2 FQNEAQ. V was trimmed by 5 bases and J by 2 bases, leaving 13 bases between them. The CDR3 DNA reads TGTGCCAGCAGCACTACAGGGAAAACCTACGAGCAGTACTTC. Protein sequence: CASSTTGKTYEQYF.

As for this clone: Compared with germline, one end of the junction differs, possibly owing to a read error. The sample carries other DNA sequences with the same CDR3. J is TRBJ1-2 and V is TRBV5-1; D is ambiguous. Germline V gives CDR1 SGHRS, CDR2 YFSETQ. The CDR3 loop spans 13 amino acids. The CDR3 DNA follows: TGCGCCAGCAGCTTTTTGCCAGACTATGGTTACACCTTC. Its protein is CASSFLPDYGYTF.

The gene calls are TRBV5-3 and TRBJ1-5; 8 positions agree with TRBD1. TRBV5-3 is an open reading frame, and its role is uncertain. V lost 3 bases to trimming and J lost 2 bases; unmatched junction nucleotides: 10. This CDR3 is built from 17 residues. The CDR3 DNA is TGTGCCAGAAGCTGGGTCAGGGGGCGCCTGGGCAATCAGCCCCAGCATTTT. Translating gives CARSWVRGRLGNQPQHF.

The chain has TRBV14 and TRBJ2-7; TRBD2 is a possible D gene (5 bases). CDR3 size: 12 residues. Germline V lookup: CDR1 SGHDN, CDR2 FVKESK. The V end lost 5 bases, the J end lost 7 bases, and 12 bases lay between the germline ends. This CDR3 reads CASSGRRVEQYF. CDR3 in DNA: TGTGCCAGCAGCGGGAGAAGGGTAGAGCAGTACTTC. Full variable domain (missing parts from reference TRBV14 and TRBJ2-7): EAGVTQFPSHSVIEKGQTVTLRCDPISGHDNLYWYRRVMGKEIKFLLHFVKESKQDESGMPNNRFLAERTGGTYSTLKVQPAELEDSGVYFCASSGRRVEQYFGPGTRLTVT.

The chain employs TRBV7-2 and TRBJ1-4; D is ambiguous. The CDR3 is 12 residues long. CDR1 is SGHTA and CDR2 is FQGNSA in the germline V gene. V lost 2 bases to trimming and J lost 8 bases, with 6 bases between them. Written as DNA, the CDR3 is TGTGCCAGCAGCTTAAGAGGGGAAAAACTGTTTTTT. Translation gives CASSLRGEKLFF. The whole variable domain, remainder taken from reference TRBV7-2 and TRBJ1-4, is GAGVSQSPSNKVTEKGKDVELRCDPISGHTALYWYRQSLGQGLEFLIYFQGNSAPDKSGLPSDRFSAERTGGSVSTLTIQRTQQEDSAVYLCASSLRGEKLFFGSGTQLSVL.

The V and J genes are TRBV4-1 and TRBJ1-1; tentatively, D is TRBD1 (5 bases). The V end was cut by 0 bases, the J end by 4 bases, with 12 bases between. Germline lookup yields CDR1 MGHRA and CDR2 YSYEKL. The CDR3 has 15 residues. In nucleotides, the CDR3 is TGCGCCAGCAGCCAAGATCAGGGCAGGGCCACTGAAGCTTTCTTT. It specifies CASSQDQGRATEAFF.

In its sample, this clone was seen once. The CDR3 nucleotides read TGTGCCAGCTCACCATCCGGGACAGGGGCCTATGGCTACACCTTC. It yields the protein CASSPSGTGAYGYTF. The J gene is TRBJ1-2, the V gene TRBV18; 10 bases line up with TRBD1. The CDR3 consists of 15 residues. Trimming cost V 2 bases and J 4 bases; bases outside gene matches: 4. Germline loops: CDR1 KGHSH, CDR2 LQKENI.

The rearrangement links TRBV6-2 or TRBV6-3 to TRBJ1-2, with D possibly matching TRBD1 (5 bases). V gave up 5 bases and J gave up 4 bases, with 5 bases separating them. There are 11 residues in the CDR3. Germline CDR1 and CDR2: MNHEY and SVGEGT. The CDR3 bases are TGTGCCAGCAGTGACAGCTATGGCTACACCTTC. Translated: CASSDSYGYTF.

In DNA form, the CDR3 reads TGTGCCAGTAGTATCGGCACAGGGGGCGCGTCCAAAAACATTCAGTACTTC. As protein: CASSIGTGGASKNIQYF. The chain uses TRBV19 and TRBJ2-4; 9 bases are shared with TRBD1. The germline V gene encodes CDR1 LNHDA and CDR2 SQIVND (reference sequence). V shed 3 bases and J 2 bases; nucleotides not matched to a gene: 8. The CDR3 runs 17 residues.

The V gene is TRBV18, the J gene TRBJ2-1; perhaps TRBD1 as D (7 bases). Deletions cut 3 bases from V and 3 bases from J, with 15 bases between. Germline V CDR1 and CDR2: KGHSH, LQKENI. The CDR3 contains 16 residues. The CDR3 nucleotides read TGTGCCAGCTCACCGGGGGCGGGACAGAACTACAATGAGCAGTTCTTC. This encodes CASSPGAGQNYNEQFF.